This T cell receptor (beta chain) comes out of a study of blood T cell repertoires in COVID-19. Whole-study context: Acute-phase and convalescent COVID-19 samples originated in the United States, Italy and Spain. PBMCs, B-cell-depleted T cells, or T cells were the source of the cDNA or gDNA that made up the material.

The CDR3 spans 14 residues. V was cut by 5 bases and J by 6 bases, with 13 bases left in between. The germline V gene encodes CDR1 SEHNR and CDR2 FQNEAQ (reference sequence). As processed by the authors: Reference gene primer amplification gave nucleated cell count estimates. Clones were read by immunoSEQ multiplex PCR, and TCRdb kept only the in-frame ones, dropping some. Clonal size and the V and J genes are those of that table, whereas D and trimming came from the DNA. The table has about 150,000 clones, approximately 80% seen once. This sequence originates from a man in his 70s with acute or convalescent COVID-19. This rearrangement joins TRBV7-9 to TRBJ2-2; D is possibly TRBD1 (5 bases). The sample was peripheral blood. CDR3 in DNA: TGTGCCAGCAGCCTGGACAACAGAGCCGGGGAGCTGTTTTTT. Translated: CASSLDNRAGELFF.